This TCR beta chain derives from a study of T-cell reconstitution after alpha-beta-depleted transplantation in children. CDR1 is KGHSH, CDR2 LQKENI, per germline. Deletions cut 0 bases from V and 10 bases from J, with 22 bases between. CDR3 length: 16 residues. This clonotype was seen repeatedly, ten times or more. Its antigen is still unknown. Study-wide points: Surviving recipient T cells and thymic progenitors underlay high day-60 TCRbeta diversity in some patients. Several hundred expanded graft clones reportedly gave rise to the alpha-beta T cells present about two months after transplant. One year after transplant, T-cell counts and diversity came mostly from newly produced T cells.

Preparation of the TCRbeta library was carried out with unique molecular identifiers. Each CDR3 protein is one row after TCRdb ran MiXCR on the PCR reads. The table shows 95,000 to 150,000 distinct CDR3 sequences, with 20% to 25% occurring only once. The rearrangement uses TRBV18 and TRBJ2-7, with D hard to call. The TCR was taken from a male patient between 2 and 15 years old who had a stem cell transplant for chronic granulomatous disease, so the T cells may come from the graft donor. The input for sequencing was PBMCs, mostly from graft donor cells, taken 180 days after TCRalphabeta/CD19-depleted stem cell transplant. DNA of the CDR3: TGTGCCAGCTCACCACCCACCGTGGTGAAGGTTTCGGGTCAGTACTTC. This codes for CASSPPTVVKVSGQYF.